The TCR beta chain under discussion was sequenced for a study of OX40 agonist ivuxolimab in advanced cancers. The germline V gene has CDR1 SGHNT and CDR2 YYREEE (reference sequence). Trimming pared 4 bases from V and 1 base from J, leaving 12 bases between. The CDR3 is 15 residues long. Sequencing used immunoSEQ multiplex PCR; TCRdb keeps in-frame clones, though not all of them. The table shows roughly 67,000 clones, with 92% occurring only once. This sequence was found in an adult with an advanced solid tumor such as melanoma, head and neck, liver or kidney cancer. Sequencing was performed on CD4+ or CD8+ T cells sorted from blood, taken in a trial of the OX40 agonist ivuxolimab. The genes are TRBV5-4 and TRBJ2-1, with D perhaps matching TRBD1 (6 bases). CDR3 residues: CASSGEDRSYNEQFF. The CDR3 nucleotides read TGTGCCAGCAGCGGAGAGGACAGATCCTACAATGAGCAGTTCTTC.